A selection of T cell receptor beta chains follows, all from one sample in a study of blood T cell repertoires in COVID-19. Sequencing was performed with immunoSEQ multiplex PCR; in TCRdb, only in-frame clones are kept and a portion is missing. The sample records around 99,000 clones, approximately 90% being singletons. Sequencing used peripheral blood. These receptors all stem from a man aged 50-60 years with active or convalescent COVID-19. CDR3s include the opening cysteine and the closing phenylalanine or tryptophan. D genes are given only for firm matches. Some rows have no size entry. The others give once, few or many, or a class for an expanded clone.

d_call,v_call,clone_size,j_call,cdr3_aa,cdr3_nt
TRBD2,TRBV9,once,TRBJ2-2,CASSVAAGEDTGELFF,TGTGCCAGCAGCGTAGCTGCGGGAGAGGACACCGGGGAGCTGTTTTTT
TRBD1,TRBV6-2/TRBV6-3,few,TRBJ1-1,CASSRTGENTEAFF,TGTGCCAGCAGCCGGACAGGAGAGAACACTGAAGCTTTCTTT
-,TRBV20-1,-,TRBJ2-7,CSARRGYEQYF,TGCAGTGCTAGAAGGGGGTACGAGCAGTACTTC
TRBD1,TRBV7-9,once,TRBJ2-7,CASSWDRGVFYEQYF,TGTGCCAGCAGCTGGGACAGGGGAGTTTTCTACGAGCAGTACTTC
-,TRBV23-1,-,TRBJ2-7,CASSQSDQMQGLGRNEQYF,TGCGCCAGCAGTCAATCTGATCAGATGCAGGGCTTGGGGAGGAACGAGCAGTACTTC
-,TRBV10-3,-,TRBJ1-5,CAIGRAGQPQHF,TGTGCCATCGGGAGGGCAGGACAGCCCCAGCATTTT
TRBD2,TRBV7-9,-,TRBJ2-1,CASSLGPGRAENEQFF,TGTGCCAGCAGCTTAGGACCCGGGAGGGCCGAGAATGAGCAGTTCTTC
TRBD1,TRBV27,-,TRBJ2-7,CASSYYGTGYEQYF,TGTGCCAGCAGTTACTACGGGACAGGCTACGAGCAGTACTTC
-,TRBV7-8,few,TRBJ1-6,CASSFRQENSPLHF,TGTGCCAGCAGCTTTCGCCAGGAAAATTCACCCCTCCACTTT
-,TRBV6-5,-,TRBJ2-2,CASTGPGGITGELFF,TGTGCCAGCACTGGGCCCGGAGGTATCACCGGGGAGCTGTTTTTT
TRBD1,TRBV2,once,TRBJ2-7,CASRRDRVNEQYF,TGTGCCAGCAGACGGGACAGGGTCAACGAGCAGTACTTC
-,TRBV5-6,-,TRBJ2-4,CASNPGGGSINIQYF,TGTGCCAGCAACCCAGGCGGGGGCTCTATTAACATTCAGTACTTC
TRBD1,TRBV28,-,TRBJ1-2,CASSLVGGNSNYGYTF,TGTGCCAGCAGTTTAGTAGGGGGCAACTCTAACTATGGCTACACCTTC
TRBD2,TRBV6-2/TRBV6-3,few,TRBJ2-3,CASSLDLAGLTDTQYF,TGTGCCAGCAGTTTAGATCTAGCGGGGCTCACAGATACGCAGTATTTT
-,TRBV11-2,-,TRBJ1-3,CASSFQGGNTIYF,TGTGCCAGCAGCTTCCAGGGAGGAAACACCATATATTTT
-,TRBV6-6,-,TRBJ2-1,CASSYWEEQFF,TGTGCCAGCAGTTATTGGGAGGAGCAGTTCTTC
-,TRBV27,once,TRBJ2-3,CASSLGSGDTQYF,TGTGCCAGCAGTTTAGGGAGCGGAGATACGCAGTATTTT
-,TRBV6-6,-,TRBJ1-2,CASSYLHSRYGYTF,TGTGCCAGCAGTTACCTCCACAGCCGCTATGGCTACACCTTC
-,TRBV28,-,TRBJ1-1,CASRPAGGKAFF,TGTGCCAGCAGACCAGCGGGGGGAAAAGCTTTCTTT
-,TRBV6-5,-,TRBJ2-7,CASSSTATYEQYF,TGTGCCAGCAGTTCGACAGCGACCTACGAGCAGTACTTC
-,TRBV1,once,TRBJ1-5,CTSSQVAKRGFRCNQPQNF,TGCACCAGCAGCCAAGTTGCTAAGCGGGGGTTTCGATGCAATCAGCCCCAGAATTTT
TRBD2,TRBV15,-,TRBJ2-1,CATSRDRSGSSYNEQFF,TGTGCCACCAGCAGAGATAGAAGCGGGAGCTCCTACAATGAGCAGTTCTTC
TRBD1,TRBV6-6,-,TRBJ1-5,CASKKGGGQPQHF,TGTGCCAGCAAGAAAGGGGGCGGTCAGCCCCAGCATTTT
-,TRBV5-4,-,TRBJ2-5,CASSLEGHLQETQYF,TGTGCCAGCAGCTTGGAGGGACACCTCCAAGAGACCCAGTACTTC
TRBD1,TRBV18,few,TRBJ1-2,CASSRSRQGADGYTF,TGTGCCAGCTCACGTAGCAGACAGGGGGCCGATGGCTACACCTTC
-,TRBV4-1,-,TRBJ2-1,CASSQGGQGGWRTTYNEQFF,TGCGCCAGCAGCCAAGGGGGCCAAGGAGGGTGGCGGACTACCTACAATGAGCAGTTCTTC
TRBD2,TRBV5-1,-,TRBJ2-7,CASSLAGTSGSYEQYF,TGCGCCAGCAGCTTGGCGGGCACTAGCGGGAGCTACGAGCAGTACTTC
-,TRBV7-8,-,TRBJ1-1,CASRRVFGNTEAFF,TGTGCCAGCAGGAGGGTGTTTGGGAACACTGAAGCTTTCTTT
-,TRBV4-2,-,TRBJ2-7,CASSLGGSSYEQYF,TGTGCCAGCAGCCTCGGGGGATCCTCCTACGAGCAGTACTTC
-,TRBV6-5,-,TRBJ1-4,CASRAAGKGEKLFF,TGTGCCAGCAGAGCGGCAGGCAAGGGCGAAAAACTGTTTTTT
-,TRBV11-2,-,TRBJ1-4,CASSLGQNNEKLFF,TGTGCCAGCAGCTTAGGGCAGAATAATGAAAAACTGTTTTTT
TRBD2,TRBV29-1,-,TRBJ2-7,CSAEAGSSYEQYF,TGCAGCGCCGAAGCGGGAAGCTCCTACGAGCAGTACTTC
-,TRBV5-1,-,TRBJ2-6,CASSLRDRNSGANVLTF,TGCGCCAGCAGCTTGAGAGACAGGAACTCTGGGGCCAACGTCCTGACTTTC
TRBD1,TRBV19,once,TRBJ1-1,CASTLAQGAFTEAFF,TGTGCCAGTACCCTCGCACAGGGGGCGTTCACTGAAGCTTTCTTT
TRBD1,TRBV12-5,-,TRBJ2-7,CASATDRVSYEQYF,TGTGCTAGTGCCACAGACAGGGTCTCCTACGAGCAGTACTTC
TRBD1,TRBV18,-,TRBJ2-6,CASSPPGQGGSGANVLTF,TGTGCCAGCTCACCACCGGGACAGGGTGGTTCTGGGGCCAACGTCCTGACTTTC
TRBD1,TRBV2,once,TRBJ2-1,CASQGQGYNEQFF,TGTGCCAGCCAAGGACAGGGGTACAATGAGCAGTTCTTC
TRBD1,TRBV3-1/TRBV3-2,-,TRBJ1-5,CASSPQGRQPQHF,TGTGCCAGCAGCCCACAGGGGCGTCAGCCCCAGCATTTT
-,TRBV9,few,TRBJ2-2,CASSVEVGIANTGELFF,TGTGCCAGCAGCGTAGAGGTCGGGATCGCGAACACCGGGGAGCTGTTTTTT
TRBD1,TRBV6-5,-,TRBJ2-7,CASSYSTGGYEQYF,TGTGCCAGCAGTTACTCGACAGGGGGTTATGAGCAGTACTTC
-,TRBV28,-,TRBJ1-3,CASSFSGGNTIYF,TGTGCCAGCAGTTTCTCGGGAGGAAACACCATATATTTT
-,TRBV28,-,TRBJ2-7,CASSPQGQLTYEQYF,TGTGCCAGCAGTCCCCAAGGACAGCTAACCTACGAGCAGTACTTC
TRBD1,TRBV6-5,-,TRBJ1-2,CASSYAELDRVYGYTF,TGTGCCAGCAGTTACGCGGAATTAGACAGGGTATATGGCTACACCTTC
TRBD1,TRBV2,-,TRBJ1-2,CASPIQGEDYGYTF,TGTGCCAGCCCGATTCAGGGGGAGGACTATGGCTACACCTTC
TRBD1,TRBV3-1/TRBV3-2,-,TRBJ2-2,CASSQVDRIRGYTGELFF,TGTGCCAGCAGCCAAGTGGACAGGATTAGGGGATACACCGGGGAGCTGTTTTTT
TRBD1,TRBV5-1,-,TRBJ2-7,CASSLLRPGQSSYEQYF,TGCGCCAGCAGCTTGTTACGGCCGGGACAGAGCTCCTACGAGCAGTACTTC
-,TRBV5-5,once,TRBJ1-6,CASSLLRPGSPLHF,TGTGCCAGCAGCTTGCTCCGTCCGGGGTCACCCCTCCACTTT
TRBD2,TRBV5-6,-,TRBJ2-5,CASSPPPGLAGGTTQYF,TGTGCCAGCAGCCCACCCCCGGGACTAGCGGGGGGGACTACCCAGTACTTC
TRBD2,TRBV7-6,few,TRBJ2-2,CASSLGGLAIGELFF,TGTGCCAGCAGCTTGGGCGGACTAGCGATCGGGGAGCTGTTTTTT
-,TRBV7-8,-,TRBJ2-2,CATYGREVAGELFF,TGTGCCACCTATGGCAGGGAAGTGGCCGGGGAGCTGTTTTTT
TRBD2,TRBV5-1,-,TRBJ2-1,CASSLTGGDEQFF,TGCGCCAGCAGCTTAACCGGGGGGGATGAGCAGTTCTTC